A single T cell receptor beta chain is shown here with its context. Its antigen is not identified. Ipilimumab-mediated CTLA-4 blockade plus focal radiation was given to patients having chemo-refractory metastatic non-small-cell lung cancer. Method: immunoSEQ multiplex PCR; TCRdb's copy keeps in-frame clones and lacks some. Among roughly 130,000 clones listed, about nine tenths were seen once. This specimen belongs to a study of radiotherapy plus CTLA-4 blockade in lung cancer. The wider study: Objective response rate was around 20%; disease control rate, 25% to 35%. Study-wide results and caveats: Reported findings show early blood T cell clone dynamics, with interferon-beta, best predicted response. TCR clones from tumors expanded in blood after radiotherapy plus ipilimumab.

Here the sequenced sample was peripheral blood, taken from a patient treated with radiotherapy plus ipilimumab. The receptor comes from a human donor with non-small cell lung cancer that progressed on radiotherapy plus ipilimumab.

The CDR3 region is CASSPRVAGAEQYF. DNA for the CDR3: TGTGCCAGCAGCCCCCGGGTAGCGGGAGCCGAGCAGTACTTC. The chain has TRBV11-2 and TRBJ2-7; 9 bases match TRBD2. V was clipped by 5 bases and J by 6 bases; unmatched bases: 8. The CDR3 is 14 amino acids. Germline lookup yields CDR1 SGHAT and CDR2 FQNNGV.